The 2 T cell receptor beta chains in this list originate from one sample, sequenced in a study of blood T cell repertoires in COVID-19 (dated by TCRdb to the early 2020s). The library was generated by the immunoSEQ multiplex PCR assay. The clones in this table, taken by TCRdb from immuneACCESS, are in-frame only. Not every clone is retained; where verified, under half of the shortfall comes from an unresolved V gene, and the cause of the rest is unknown. For this sample the table gives approximately 190,000 clones, of which over 75% were detected only once. The ten largest clones represent 6.2% of the sample. Sequencing was performed on peripheral blood. These receptors originate from a woman aged 40 to 50 who had recovered from COVID-19.

This chain links TRBV11-2 with TRBJ1-1, with TRBD1 as a possible D gene (6 bases). The V gene's germline CDR1 is SGHAT and CDR2 FQNNGV. V gave up 4 bases and J gave up 1 base, with 7 bases separating them. There are 13 residues in the CDR3. This chain's CDR3 is CASSYRENTEAFF. CDR3 bases: TGTGCCAGCAGCTACAGGGAGAACACTGAAGCTTTCTTT.

This clone was recorded only once. The rearrangement joins TRBV5-8 to TRBJ1-4; 7 bases match TRBD1. Trimming at V came to 6 bases and at J to 0 bases, leaving 8 bases not matched to a gene. CDR3 length: 16 residues. The V gene's germline CDR1 is SGHTS and CDR2 YDEGEE. The CDR3 region has the DNA TGTGCCAGCACCGTGACAGGGATAACAACTAATGAAAAACTGTTTTTT. This translates into CASTVTGITTNEKLFF.